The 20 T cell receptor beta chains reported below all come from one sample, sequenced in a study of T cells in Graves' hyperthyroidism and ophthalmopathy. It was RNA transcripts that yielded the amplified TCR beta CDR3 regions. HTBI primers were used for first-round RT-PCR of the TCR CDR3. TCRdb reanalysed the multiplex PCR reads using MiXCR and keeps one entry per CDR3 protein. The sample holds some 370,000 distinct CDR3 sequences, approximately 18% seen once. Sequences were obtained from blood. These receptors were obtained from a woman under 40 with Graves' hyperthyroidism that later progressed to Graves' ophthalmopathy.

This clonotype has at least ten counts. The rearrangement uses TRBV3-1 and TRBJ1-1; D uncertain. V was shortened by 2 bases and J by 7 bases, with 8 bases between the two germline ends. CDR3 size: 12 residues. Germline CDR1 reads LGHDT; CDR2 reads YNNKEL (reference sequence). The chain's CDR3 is CASSQLGDEAFF. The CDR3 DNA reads TGTGCCAGCAGCCAATTGGGTGATGAAGCTTTCTTT.

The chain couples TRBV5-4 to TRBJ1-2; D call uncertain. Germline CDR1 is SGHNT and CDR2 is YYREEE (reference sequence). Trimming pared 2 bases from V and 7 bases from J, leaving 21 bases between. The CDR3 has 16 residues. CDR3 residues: CASSFPGGETAGGYTF. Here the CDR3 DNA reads TGTGCCAGCAGCTTCCCGGGTGGCGAGACCGCCGGTGGCTACACCTTC.

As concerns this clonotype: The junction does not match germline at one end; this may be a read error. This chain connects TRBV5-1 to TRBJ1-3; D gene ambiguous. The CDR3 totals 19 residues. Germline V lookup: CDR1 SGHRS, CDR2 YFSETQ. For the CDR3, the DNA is TGTGCCAGCAGCGTAGCCATCCGGCCCCCCTGTTATTCTGGAAACACCATATATTTT. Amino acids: CASSVAIRPPCYSGNTIYF.

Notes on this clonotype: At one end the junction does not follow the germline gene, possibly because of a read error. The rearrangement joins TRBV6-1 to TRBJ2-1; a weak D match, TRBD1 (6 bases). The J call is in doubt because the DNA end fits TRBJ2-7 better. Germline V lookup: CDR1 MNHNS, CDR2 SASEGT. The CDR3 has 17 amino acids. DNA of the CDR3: TGTACCAGCAGTGAAGATTGGACAGTCAGCTCCTACAATGAGCAGTACTTC. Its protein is CTSSEDWTVSSYNEQYF.

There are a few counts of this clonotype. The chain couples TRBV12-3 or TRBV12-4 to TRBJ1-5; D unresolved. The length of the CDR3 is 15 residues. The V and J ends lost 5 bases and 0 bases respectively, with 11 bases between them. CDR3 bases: TGTGCCAGCAGTGTAACCTACTCTAGCAATCAGCCCCAGCATTTT. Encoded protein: CASSVTYSSNQPQHF.

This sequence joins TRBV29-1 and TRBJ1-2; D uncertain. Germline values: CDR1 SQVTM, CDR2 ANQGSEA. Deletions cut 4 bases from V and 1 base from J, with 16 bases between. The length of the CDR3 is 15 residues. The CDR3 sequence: CSVGQQLMVNYGYTF. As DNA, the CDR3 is TGCAGCGTTGGCCAACAATTGATGGTTAACTATGGCTACACCTTC.

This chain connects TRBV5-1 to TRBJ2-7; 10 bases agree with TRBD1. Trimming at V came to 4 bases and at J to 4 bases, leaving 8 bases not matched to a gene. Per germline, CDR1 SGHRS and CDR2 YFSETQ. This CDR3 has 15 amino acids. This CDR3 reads CASSNQWGQGYEQYF. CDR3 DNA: TGCGCCAGCAGCAACCAGTGGGGACAGGGGTACGAGCAGTACTTC.

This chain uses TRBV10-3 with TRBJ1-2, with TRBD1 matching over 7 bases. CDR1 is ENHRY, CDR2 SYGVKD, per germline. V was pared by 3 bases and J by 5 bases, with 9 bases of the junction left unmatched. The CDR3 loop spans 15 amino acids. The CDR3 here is CAISELDTGEYGYTF. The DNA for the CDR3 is TGTGCCATCAGTGAACTCGATACAGGGGAATATGGCTACACCTTC.

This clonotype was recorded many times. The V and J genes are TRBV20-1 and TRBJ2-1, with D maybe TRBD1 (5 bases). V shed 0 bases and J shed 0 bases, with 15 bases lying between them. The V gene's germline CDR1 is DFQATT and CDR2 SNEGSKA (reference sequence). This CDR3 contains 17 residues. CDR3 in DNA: TGCAGTGCTAGAGATCGAAGGGGCCCGACCTCCTACAATGAGCAGTTCTTC. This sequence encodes CSARDRRGPTSYNEQFF.

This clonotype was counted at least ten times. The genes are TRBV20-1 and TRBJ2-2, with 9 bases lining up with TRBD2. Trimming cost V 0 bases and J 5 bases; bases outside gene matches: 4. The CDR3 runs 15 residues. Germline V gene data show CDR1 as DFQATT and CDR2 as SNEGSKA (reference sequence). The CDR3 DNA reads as TGCAGTGCTAGAGAGCGGGGGGGCCGAACCGGGGAGCTGTTTTTT. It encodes CSARERGGRTGELFF.

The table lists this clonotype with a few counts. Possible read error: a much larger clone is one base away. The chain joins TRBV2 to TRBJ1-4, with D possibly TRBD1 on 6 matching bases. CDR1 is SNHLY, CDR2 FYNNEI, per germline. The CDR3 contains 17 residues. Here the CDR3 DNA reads TGTGCCAGCAGTGGGACGGCTCTGGGGGCAACTAATGAAAACCTGTTTTTT. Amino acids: CASSGTALGATNENLFF.

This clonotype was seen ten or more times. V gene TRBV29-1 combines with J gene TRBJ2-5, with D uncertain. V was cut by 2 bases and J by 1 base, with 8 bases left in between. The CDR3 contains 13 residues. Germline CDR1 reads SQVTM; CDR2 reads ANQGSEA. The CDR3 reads CSVEPPLQETQYF. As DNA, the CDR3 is TGCAGCGTTGAACCCCCCCTCCAAGAGACCCAGTACTTC.

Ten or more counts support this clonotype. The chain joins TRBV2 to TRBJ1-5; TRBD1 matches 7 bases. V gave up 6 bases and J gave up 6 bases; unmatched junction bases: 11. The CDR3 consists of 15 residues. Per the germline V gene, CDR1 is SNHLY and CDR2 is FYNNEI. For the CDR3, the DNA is TGTGCCAGCAGGCAGGAGACAGGGTCGTCTCAGCCCCAGCATTTT. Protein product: CASRQETGSSQPQHF. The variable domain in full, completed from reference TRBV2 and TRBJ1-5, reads EPEVTQTPSHQVTQMGQEVILRCVPISNHLYFYWYRQILGQKVEFLVSFYNNEISEKSEIFDDQFSVERPDGSNFTLKIRSTKLEDSAMYFCASRQETGSSQPQHFGDGTRLSIL.

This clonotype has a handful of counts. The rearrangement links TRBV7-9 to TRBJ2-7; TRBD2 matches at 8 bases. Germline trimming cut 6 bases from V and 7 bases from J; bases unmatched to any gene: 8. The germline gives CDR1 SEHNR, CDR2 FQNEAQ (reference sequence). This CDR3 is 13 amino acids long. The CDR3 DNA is TGTGCCAGCAGACCAACGGGGGGGGGAGAGCAGTACTTC. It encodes CASRPTGGGEQYF.

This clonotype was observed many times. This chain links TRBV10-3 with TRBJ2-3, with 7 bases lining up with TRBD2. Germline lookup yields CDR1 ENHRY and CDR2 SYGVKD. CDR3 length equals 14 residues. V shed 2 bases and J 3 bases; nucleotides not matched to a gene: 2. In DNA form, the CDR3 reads TGTGCCATCAGTGAGGCTAGCGGTACAGATACGCAGTATTTT. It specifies CAISEASGTDTQYF.

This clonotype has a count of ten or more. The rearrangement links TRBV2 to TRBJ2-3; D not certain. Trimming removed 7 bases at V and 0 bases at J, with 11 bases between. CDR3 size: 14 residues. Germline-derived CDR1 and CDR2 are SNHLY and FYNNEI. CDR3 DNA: TGTGCCAGCACGGGCTTGGGGAGCACAGATACGCAGTATTTT. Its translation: CASTGLGSTDTQYF.

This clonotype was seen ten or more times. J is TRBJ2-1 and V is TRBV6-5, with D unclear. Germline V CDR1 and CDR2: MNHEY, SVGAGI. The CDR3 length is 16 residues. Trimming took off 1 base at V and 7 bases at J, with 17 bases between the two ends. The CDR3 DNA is TGTGCCAGCAGTTACTTTGACACTATCCTGGGGAATGAGCAGTTCTTC. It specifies CASSYFDTILGNEQFF.

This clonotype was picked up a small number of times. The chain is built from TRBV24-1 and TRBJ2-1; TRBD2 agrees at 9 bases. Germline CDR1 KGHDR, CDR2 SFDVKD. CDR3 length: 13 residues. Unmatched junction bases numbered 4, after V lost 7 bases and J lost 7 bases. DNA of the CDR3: TGTGCCACCAGGGCTCTAGCGGGGAATGAGCAGTTCTTC. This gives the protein CATRALAGNEQFF.

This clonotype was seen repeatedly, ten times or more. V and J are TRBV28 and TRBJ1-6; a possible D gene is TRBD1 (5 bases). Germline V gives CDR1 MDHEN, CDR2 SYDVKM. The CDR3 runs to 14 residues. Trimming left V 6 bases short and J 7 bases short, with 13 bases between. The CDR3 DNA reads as TGTGCCAGCAGCCCCAGCTGGGACAATTCACCCCTCCACTTT. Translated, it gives CASSPSWDNSPLHF.

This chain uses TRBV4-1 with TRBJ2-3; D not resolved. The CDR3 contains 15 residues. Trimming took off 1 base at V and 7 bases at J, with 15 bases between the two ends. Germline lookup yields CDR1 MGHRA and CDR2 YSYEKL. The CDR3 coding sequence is TGCGCCAGCAGCCAAGTCGACGAGCAGACCCATACGCAGTATTTT. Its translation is CASSQVDEQTHTQYF.